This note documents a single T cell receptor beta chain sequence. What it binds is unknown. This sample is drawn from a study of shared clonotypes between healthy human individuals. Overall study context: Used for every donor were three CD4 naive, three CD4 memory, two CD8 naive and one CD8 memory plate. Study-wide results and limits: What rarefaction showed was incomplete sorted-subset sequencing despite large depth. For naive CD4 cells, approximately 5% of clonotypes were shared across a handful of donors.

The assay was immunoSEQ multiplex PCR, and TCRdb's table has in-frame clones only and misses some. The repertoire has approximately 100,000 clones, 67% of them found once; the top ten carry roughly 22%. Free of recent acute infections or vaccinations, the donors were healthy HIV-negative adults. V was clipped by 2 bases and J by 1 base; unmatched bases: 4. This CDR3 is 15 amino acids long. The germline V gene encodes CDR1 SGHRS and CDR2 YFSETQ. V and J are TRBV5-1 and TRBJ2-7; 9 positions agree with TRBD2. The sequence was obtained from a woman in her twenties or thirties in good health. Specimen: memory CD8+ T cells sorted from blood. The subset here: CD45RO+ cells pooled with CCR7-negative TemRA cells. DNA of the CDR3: TGCGCCAGCAGCTTTGTAGCGGGAGATTCCTACGAGCAGTACTTC. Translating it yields CASSFVAGDSYEQYF.